The text below deals with one T cell receptor (beta chain). The sample belongs to a study of blood T cell repertoires in COVID-19. Study as a whole: COVID-19 samples, acute and convalescent, were from the United States, Italy and Spain. Sources were T cells, B-cell-depleted T cells, or PBMCs; the material itself was cDNA or gDNA.

CDR3 size: 16 residues. CDR1 is MGHRA, CDR2 YSYEKL, per germline. The trim removed 0 bases at V and 8 bases at J, leaving 9 bases unmatched. Participants reported their clinical history, and cohort assignment relied on those reports. In the original processing: Estimated nucleated cell counts came from reference gene primer amplification. Method: immunoSEQ multiplex PCR; TCRdb's copy keeps in-frame clones and lacks some. Clone size and the V and J calls come from that table; the DNA yielded D and trimming. The repertoire has roughly 380,000 clones, 88% of them found once; the top ten carry about 0.94%.

The chain is built from TRBV4-1 and TRBJ1-4; 7 bases match TRBD1. The clonotype was recovered from a woman aged 25-40 years who had been exposed to COVID-19. Sequencing used PBMCs or T cells enriched from blood (not recorded which). The CDR3 sequence: CASSQDMRQGEEKLFF. The CDR3 DNA sequence: TGCGCCAGCAGCCAAGATATGAGACAGGGAGAAGAAAAACTGTTTTTT.